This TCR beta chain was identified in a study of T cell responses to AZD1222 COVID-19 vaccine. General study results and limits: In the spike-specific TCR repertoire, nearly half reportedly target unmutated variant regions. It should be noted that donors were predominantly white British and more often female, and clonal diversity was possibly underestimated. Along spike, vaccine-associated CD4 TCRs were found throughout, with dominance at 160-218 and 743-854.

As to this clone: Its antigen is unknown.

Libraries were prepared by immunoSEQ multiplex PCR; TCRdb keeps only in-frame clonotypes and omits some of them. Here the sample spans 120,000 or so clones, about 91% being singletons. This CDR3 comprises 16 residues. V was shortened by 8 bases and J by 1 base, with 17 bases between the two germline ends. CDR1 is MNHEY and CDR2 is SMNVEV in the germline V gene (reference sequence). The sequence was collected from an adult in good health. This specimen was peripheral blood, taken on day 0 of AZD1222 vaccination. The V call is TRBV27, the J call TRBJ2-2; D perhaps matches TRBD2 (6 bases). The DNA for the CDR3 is TGTGCCAGCGAGAAGATCGGAGCGGGGAACACCGGGGAGCTGTTTTTT. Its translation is CASEKIGAGNTGELFF.